One and the same sample provided the 5 T cell receptor beta chains below, sequenced in a study of blood T cell repertoires in COVID-19. This table comes from immunoSEQ multiplex PCR, and its TCRdb copy is limited to in-frame clones, with some not included. The top ten clones hold about 7.3% of a sample with 23,000 or so clones, around nine tenths of them seen once. The sample was peripheral blood. All receptors come from a human donor in a cohort sampled during active COVID-19.

The V and J genes are TRBV7-9 and TRBJ2-5; possibly TRBD1 for D (6 bases). This CDR3 comprises 15 residues. V was pared by 5 bases and J by 4 bases, with 17 bases between. The germline V gene has CDR1 SEHNR and CDR2 FQNEAQ (reference sequence). The CDR3 protein is CASSATGLVLETQYF. For the CDR3, the DNA is TGTGCCAGCAGCGCAACAGGGTTGGTTCTAGAGACCCAGTACTTC.

CDR3 in DNA: TGTGCCAGCAGTTCCGGGACTAGAGGCACCGGGGAGCTGTTTTTT. It translates to CASSSGTRGTGELFF. This rearrangement joins TRBV28 to TRBJ2-2; the match to TRBD2 covers 8 bases. CDR3 length equals 15 residues. With 4 bases clipped from V and 4 bases from J, the junction kept 5 bases outside the gene matches. Per germline, CDR1 MDHEN and CDR2 SYDVKM.

The chain recombines TRBV5-4 with TRBJ2-1, with 7 bases that match TRBD1. The junction had 5 bases not matched to a gene; V was cut back by 5 bases and J by 0 bases. The CDR3 is 15 amino acids. CDR1 and CDR2 (germline): SGHNT, YYREEE (reference sequence). The CDR3 coding sequence is TGTGCCAGCAGTTTGACAGGGAGCTCCTACAATGAGCAGTTCTTC. It codes for CASSLTGSSYNEQFF.

This clone has a single count. The chain is built from TRBV30 and TRBJ1-1; D not certain. Germline V gene sequence: CDR1 GTSNPN, CDR2 SVGIG (reference sequence). The V and J ends lost 5 bases and 2 bases respectively, with 15 bases between them. The CDR3 loop spans 14 amino acids. CDR3 coding DNA: TGTGCCTGGGGTTCCTGGAGGGCTAACACTGAAGCTTTCTTT. Its translation is CAWGSWRANTEAFF.

The J gene is TRBJ1-5, the V gene TRBV12-5, with 8 bases aligning to TRBD1. Germline V gene data show CDR1 as LGHNT and CDR2 as FRNRAP. V shed 6 bases and J 7 bases; nucleotides not matched to a gene: 11. This CDR3 is built from 15 residues. The CDR3 is CASGRGTGEGQPQHF. The CDR3 DNA reads TGTGCTAGTGGACGTGGGACAGGAGAAGGACAGCCCCAGCATTTT.